The 26 T cell receptor beta chains given below trace back to one sample, sequenced in a study of identifying expanded T cells in peripheral blood. Sequencing used immunoSEQ multiplex PCR; TCRdb keeps in-frame clones, though not all of them. The table includes more than 80,000 clones, 88% detected once. The material sequenced was blood. These receptors all come from a person between 18 and 69 years old in good health.

The J gene is TRBJ1-2, the V gene TRBV5-6, with no clear D. V gave up 4 bases and J gave up 0 bases, with 10 bases separating them. CDR1 is SGHDT and CDR2 is YYEEEE in the germline V gene. This CDR3 has 14 residues. The CDR3 loop is CASSGDISNYGYTF. CDR3 DNA: TGTGCCAGCAGCGGAGACATTTCTAACTATGGCTACACCTTC. Full variable domain (remainder filled in from reference TRBV5-6 and TRBJ1-2): DAGVTQSPTHLIKTRGQQVTLRCSPKSGHDTVSWYQQALGQGPQFIFQYYEEEERQRGNFPDRFSGHQFPNYSSELNVNALLLGDSALYLCASSGDISNYGYTFGSGTRLTVV.

This clone occurred a few times. The chain uses TRBV6-1 and TRBJ1-6; D is unclear. CDR1 is MNHNS, CDR2 SASEGT, per germline. This CDR3 has 16 residues. V was trimmed by 4 bases and J by 0 bases, leaving 10 bases between them. CDR3 loop: CASSGTVSSYNSPLHF. In DNA form, the CDR3 reads TGTGCCAGCAGTGGGACGGTTAGCTCCTATAATTCACCCCTCCACTTT.

About this clone: It is likely a read error: a sequence one base away is far more abundant. The chain carries TRBV7-9 and TRBJ2-7; 10 bases are shared with TRBD2. Per germline, CDR1 SEHNR and CDR2 FQNEAQ (reference sequence). The CDR3 has 15 amino acids. V was pared by 5 bases and J by 1 base, with 5 bases of the junction left unmatched. This CDR3 reads CASSQETSGSYEQYF. CDR3 DNA sequence: TGTGCCAGCAGCCAAGAGACTAGCGGGTCCTACGAGCAGTACTTC. Full variable domain (rest looked up from reference TRBV7-9 and TRBJ2-7): DTGVSQNPRHKITKRGQNVTFRCDPISEHNRLYWYRQTLGQGPEFLTYFQNEAQLEKSRLLSDRFSAERPKGSFSTLEIQRTEQGDSAMYLCASSQETSGSYEQYFGPGTRLTVT.

This clone was seen more than once but under ten times. This rearrangement joins TRBV6-7 to TRBJ2-2; D unclear. TRBV6-7 is marked as an open reading frame, function uncertain. This CDR3 has 16 amino acids. The V gene lost 6 bases and the J gene lost 0 bases, with 14 bases spanning the gap. In DNA form, the CDR3 reads TGTGCCAGCAGCCAGGACCGAGGAGCGAACACCGGGGAGCTGTTTTTT. Amino acid sequence: CASSQDRGANTGELFF.

This chain connects TRBV5-1 to TRBJ2-1; D call uncertain. Deletions cut 4 bases from V and 2 bases from J, with 7 bases between. Germline-derived CDR1 and CDR2 are SGHRS and YFSETQ. The CDR3 totals 13 residues. CDR3 protein: CASSARTYNEQFF. Written as DNA, the CDR3 is TGCGCCAGCAGCGCCCGGACCTACAATGAGCAGTTCTTC.

This rearrangement joins TRBV20-1 to TRBJ2-3; D not resolved. This CDR3 has 10 residues. The V end was cut by 5 bases, the J end by 6 bases, with 6 bases between. Looked up from germline, CDR1 is DFQATT and CDR2 is SNEGSKA (reference sequence). In DNA form, the CDR3 reads TGCAGTGCTCGAGCGGATACGCAGTATTTT. The encoded protein is CSARADTQYF.

The chain couples TRBV27 to TRBJ2-3; a possible D gene is TRBD2 (6 bases). Germline-derived CDR1 and CDR2 are MNHEY and SMNVEV (reference sequence). Trimming took 6 bases from V and 2 from J, leaving 21 bases between them. This CDR3 spans 17 amino acids. The CDR3: CASRSFPVAASTDTQYF. Here the CDR3 DNA reads TGTGCCAGCAGGAGTTTTCCAGTAGCGGCATCCACAGATACGCAGTATTTT.

This sequence joins TRBV9 and TRBJ2-7; 11 bases are shared with TRBD1. The CDR3 runs 14 residues. Germline loops: CDR1 SGDLS, CDR2 YYNGEE. With V trimmed by 3 bases and J by 6 bases, 5 bases remained unmatched. CDR3 loop: CASSGGQGGGEQYF. In DNA form, the CDR3 reads TGTGCCAGCAGCGGGGGACAGGGGGGCGGCGAGCAGTACTTC. Supplemented by reference TRBV9 and TRBJ2-7, the full variable domain reads DSGVTQTPKHLITATGQRVTLRCSPRSGDLSVYWYQQSLDQGLQFLIQYYNGEERAKGNILERFSAQQFPDLHSELNLSSLELGDSALYFCASSGGQGGGEQYFGPGTRLTVT.

The rearrangement joins TRBV7-2 to TRBJ2-7; 15 bases map to TRBD2. This CDR3 contains 17 residues. Looked up from germline, CDR1 is SGHTA and CDR2 is FQGNSA. Trimming removed 2 bases from V and 4 bases from J; junction bases left unmatched: 6. CDR3 bases: TGTGCCAGCAGCTTAAGGGGGACTAGCGGGAGGCATTACGAGCAGTACTTC. Translation: CASSLRGTSGRHYEQYF.

This clone showed up just a few times. The chain uses TRBV7-3 and TRBJ2-3, with 14 bases matching TRBD2. This CDR3 region has 14 residues. With 2 bases clipped from V and 8 bases from J, the junction kept 0 bases outside the gene matches. The germline CDR1 and CDR2 sequences are SGHTA and FQGTGA. The CDR3 loop is CASSLGLAGGTQYF. CDR3 nucleotides: TGTGCCAGCAGCTTAGGACTAGCGGGAGGTACGCAGTATTTT.

The genes are TRBV18 and TRBJ2-1; 8 bases line up with TRBD2. Germline loops: CDR1 KGHSH, CDR2 LQKENI. The J segment lost 12 bases and the V segment lost 5 bases, leaving 12 bases of the junction unmatched. This CDR3 has 14 residues. CDR3 nucleotides: TGTGCCAGCTCATCAGGACTAGCCGGGTCGGGGCAGTTCTTC. This encodes CASSSGLAGSGQFF.

The chain combines TRBV2 with TRBJ2-3, with TRBD2 as a possible D gene (5 bases). The CDR3 is made up of 12 amino acids. Germline values: CDR1 SNHLY, CDR2 FYNNEI. V lost 5 bases, J lost 6 bases, and 9 bases lay in between. CDR3 loop: CASSPSGDTQYF. The CDR3 DNA sequence: TGTGCCAGCAGTCCGTCGGGGGATACGCAGTATTTT. The entire variable domain, with the rest obtained from reference TRBV2 and TRBJ2-3, is as follows: EPEVTQTPSHQVTQMGQEVILRCVPISNHLYFYWYRQILGQKVEFLVSFYNNEISEKSEIFDDQFSVERPDGSNFTLKIRSTKLEDSAMYFCASSPSGDTQYFGPGTRLTVL.

This clone was seen only once. The rearrangement joins TRBV6-1 to TRBJ2-2; 10 bases line up with TRBD2. The CDR3 sequence is 15 residues long. The trim removed 4 bases at V and 5 bases at J, leaving 4 bases unmatched. Germline loops: CDR1 MNHNS, CDR2 SASEGT. CDR3 in amino acids: CASSVVSGRTGELFF. CDR3 sequence (DNA): TGTGCCAGCAGTGTGGTTAGCGGGAGGACCGGGGAGCTGTTTTTT.

The rearrangement links TRBV9 to TRBJ1-1, with a possible D match to TRBD1 (5 bases). The CDR3 contains 14 residues. V lost 0 bases, J lost 5 bases, and 11 bases lay in between. The V gene's germline CDR1 is SGDLS and CDR2 YYNGEE. The CDR3 reads CASSVVQGGTEAFF. The CDR3 DNA follows: TGTGCCAGCAGCGTAGTTCAGGGAGGGACTGAAGCTTTCTTT.

This clone showed up just a few times. This rearrangement joins TRBV14 to TRBJ1-2, with D uncertain. Germline V lookup: CDR1 SGHDN, CDR2 FVKESK. The CDR3 contains 13 residues. Trimming left V 4 bases short and J 8 bases short, with 14 bases between. The CDR3 DNA reads TGTGCCAGCAGCCGAGATTGGACGCGAGGCTACACCTTC. Translated, it gives CASSRDWTRGYTF.

CDR3 coding DNA: TGTGCCAGCAGTGACCGACTAGCCCACGAGCAGTACTTC. Translation: CASSDRLAHEQYF. The rearrangement links TRBV25-1 to TRBJ2-7, with 7 positions matching TRBD2. CDR3 length equals 13 residues. V gave up 3 bases and J gave up 5 bases; unmatched junction bases: 4. Germline V lookup: CDR1 MGHDK, CDR2 SYGVNS.

The gene calls are TRBV25-1 and TRBJ1-5, with a possible D match to TRBD1 (5 bases). Trimming took 2 bases from V and 7 from J, leaving 12 bases between them. The CDR3 runs to 14 residues. Germline CDR1 MGHDK, CDR2 SYGVNS. The CDR3 protein is CASSEDGQTQPQHF. CDR3 sequence (DNA): TGTGCCAGCAGTGAAGACGGACAAACACAGCCCCAGCATTTT.

The V gene is TRBV6-1, the J gene TRBJ1-1; TRBD1 aligns across 8 bases. This CDR3 region has 14 residues. The V gene end was trimmed by 6 bases and the J gene end by 3 bases; junction bases not matched to a gene: 6. Germline V CDR1 and CDR2: MNHNS, SASEGT. The CDR3 DNA follows: TGTGCCAGCAGCTACCGGGACAGGTACACTGAAGCTTTCTTT. Translated, it gives CASSYRDRYTEAFF.

V usage is TRBV2 and J usage is TRBJ2-2; D perhaps matches TRBD1 (7 bases). Germline loops: CDR1 SNHLY, CDR2 FYNNEI. With 9 bases removed from V and 0 bases from J, the gap between germline ends came to 11 bases. This CDR3 is built from 14 residues. CDR3 sequence (DNA): TGTGCCAGTGACAGGGAGGCGAACACCGGGGAGCTGTTTTTT. It is translated as CASDREANTGELFF.

The chain employs TRBV5-1 and TRBJ2-7; D gene ambiguous. The CDR3 spans 14 residues. V was cut by 4 bases and J by 6 bases, with 17 bases left in between. Germline CDR1 SGHRS, CDR2 YFSETQ. DNA for the CDR3: TGCGCCAGCAGCATCGTCAGTTCTAGGCGCGAGCAGTACTTC. This encodes CASSIVSSRREQYF.

As DNA, the CDR3 is TGTGCCAGCAGTTTTAATGGGGAGCTGTTTTTT. Protein sequence: CASSFNGELFF. This chain connects TRBV27 to TRBJ2-2; D is uncertain. V was trimmed by 3 bases and J by 8 bases, leaving 4 bases between them. There are 11 residues in the CDR3. The V gene's germline CDR1 is MNHEY and CDR2 SMNVEV (reference sequence).

The chain couples TRBV4-1 to TRBJ1-2, with D uncertain. The CDR3 contains 15 residues. V lost 1 base and J lost 3, with 12 bases in between. Per germline, CDR1 MGHRA and CDR2 YSYEKL. The CDR3 bases are TGCGCCAGCAGCCAAGTCGAACAAGCACACTATGGCTACACCTTC. Its protein is CASSQVEQAHYGYTF.

This clone appeared a single time. The chain combines TRBV28 with TRBJ2-7, with D tentatively TRBD2 (6 bases). CDR3 length: 16 amino acids. CDR1 is MDHEN, CDR2 SYDVKM, per germline. V lost 3 bases and J 0 bases, leaving 15 bases between the germline ends. DNA of the CDR3: TGTGCCAGCAGTTTCTATTCGGGGGATAGCTCCTACGAGCAGTACTTC. Protein sequence: CASSFYSGDSSYEQYF.

The rearrangement links TRBV4-2 to TRBJ2-3; D may be TRBD2 (6 bases). The CDR3 runs 18 residues. Germline CDR1 reads LGHNA; CDR2 reads YNFKEQ. Trimming removed 4 bases at V and 0 bases at J, with 20 bases between. For the CDR3, the DNA is TGTGCCAGCAGCCCCACCGGATGGGGAGCGGGCAGCACAGATACGCAGTATTTT. Translating gives CASSPTGWGAGSTDTQYF.

The V call is TRBV7-3, the J call TRBJ2-1, with D perhaps TRBD2 (5 bases). This CDR3 contains 13 residues. V lost 5 bases and J lost 2, with 7 bases in between. Germline-derived CDR1 and CDR2 are SGHTA and FQGTGA. CDR3 in amino acids: CASSTGAYNEQFF. CDR3 DNA sequence: TGTGCCAGCAGCACCGGGGCCTACAATGAGCAGTTCTTC.

V and J are TRBV27 and TRBJ2-4, with 9 positions matching TRBD2. This CDR3 region has 18 residues. The germline CDR1 and CDR2 sequences are MNHEY and SMNVEV (reference sequence). Trimming cost V 2 bases and J 6 bases; bases outside gene matches: 14. The CDR3 loop reads CASSLNAQRGAISNIQYF. The CDR3 region has the DNA TGTGCCAGCAGTTTAAATGCTCAGCGGGGGGCCATATCAAACATTCAGTACTTC.